A single sample is the source of the 22 T cell receptor beta chains below, sequenced in a study of cytomegalovirus exposure and HLA in healthy donors. The PCR had 60 Vbeta and 13 Jbeta primers. Assay: immunoSEQ multiplex PCR; the TCRdb copy retains only in-frame clones and omits some. This sample's clone table lists approximately 210,000 clones. Sequencing was carried out using PBMCs. All receptors derive from a young woman in good health and CMV-seropositive.

This rearrangement joins TRBV7-2 to TRBJ2-7; TRBD2 matches at 11 bases. The CDR3 totals 16 residues. J gave up 8 bases and V 4 bases, and 13 bases lay outside the gene matches. Germline assignment: CDR1 SGHTA and CDR2 FQGNSA. The CDR3 loop reads CASSSYAGLAALQQYF. In DNA form, the CDR3 reads TGTGCCAGCAGCTCTTACGCGGGACTAGCGGCCCTACAGCAGTACTTC.

The chain employs TRBV10-3 and TRBJ1-1; tentatively, D is TRBD1 (6 bases). V was cut by 7 bases and J by 0 bases, with 21 bases left in between. In germline, CDR1 is ENHRY, CDR2 SYGVKD. The CDR3 consists of 17 residues. CDR3 in amino acids: CAIKEGGLSLMNTEAFF. The CDR3 DNA sequence: TGTGCCATCAAAGAGGGGGGGCTCTCTCTCATGAACACTGAAGCTTTCTTT.

This chain uses TRBV4-1 with TRBJ2-7; TRBD2 might be the D (5 bases). Trimming stripped 0 bases from V and 6 bases from J, with 12 bases between. The CDR3 extends over 14 amino acids. The germline V gene has CDR1 MGHRA and CDR2 YSYEKL. The CDR3 spells CASSQERVLGEQYF. The CDR3 DNA reads TGCGCCAGCAGCCAAGAGAGGGTTTTGGGCGAGCAGTACTTC.

As for this clone: The junction departs from the called germline gene at one end, perhaps through a read error. V and J are TRBV11-2 and TRBJ1-5, with TRBD1 identical over 9 bases. The CDR3 is 15 residues long. Looked up from germline, CDR1 is SGHAT and CDR2 is FQNNGV. CDR3 sequence reads: CAGSRGGTGNQPQHF. In nucleotides, the CDR3 is TGTGCCGGCAGCCGGGGCGGGACAGGGAATCAGCCCCAGCATTTT.

This sequence joins TRBV14 and TRBJ2-3; 13 positions agree with TRBD2. Germline V gene data show CDR1 as SGHDN and CDR2 as FVKESK. This CDR3 comprises 18 residues. V lost 0 bases and J lost 4; bases outside the gene matches: 7. The CDR3 DNA is TGTGCCAGCAGCCAAGATCCCTGGACTAGCGGGAGTCCAGATACGCAGTATTTT. Translated: CASSQDPWTSGSPDTQYF. The variable domain in full, completed from reference TRBV14 and TRBJ2-3, reads EAGVTQFPSHSVIEKGQTVTLRCDPISGHDNLYWYRRVMGKEIKFLLHFVKESKQDESGMPNNRFLAERTGGTYSTLKVQPAELEDSGVYFCASSQDPWTSGSPDTQYFGPGTRLTVL.

The rearrangement uses TRBV28 and TRBJ2-5, with TRBD1 matching 9 bases. The length of the CDR3 is 15 residues. The V segment lost 5 bases and the J segment 0 bases; nucleotides outside the gene matches: 4. CDR1 is MDHEN, CDR2 SYDVKM, per germline. The CDR3 nucleotides read TGTGCCAGCAGTCGACAGGGGGTCAACCAAGAGACCCAGTACTTC. Amino acid sequence: CASSRQGVNQETQYF.

This sequence joins TRBV27 and TRBJ1-5; weak D call: TRBD1 (5 bases). Germline CDR1 is MNHEY and CDR2 is SMNVEV (reference sequence). The CDR3 is made up of 19 amino acids. Trimming removed 3 bases at V and 1 base at J, with 22 bases between. CDR3 residues: CASSFIGAGNGGSNQPQHF. CDR3 sequence (DNA): TGTGCCAGCAGTTTCATAGGGGCAGGGAATGGTGGGAGCAATCAGCCCCAGCATTTT.

V and J are TRBV18 and TRBJ2-5; 11 bases match TRBD2. Germline-derived CDR1 and CDR2 are KGHSH and LQKENI. V was clipped by 3 bases and J by 3 bases; unmatched bases: 6. CDR3 size: 16 residues. In DNA, the CDR3 is TGTGCCAGCTCACCCCCTAGCGGGGGGCCGAAAGAGACCCAGTACTTC. It specifies CASSPPSGGPKETQYF.

The chain joins TRBV10-2 to TRBJ2-2; D is unresolved. Germline values: CDR1 WSHSY, CDR2 SAAADI. With 5 bases removed from V and 3 bases from J, the gap between germline ends came to 7 bases. This CDR3 region has 13 residues. The CDR3 DNA sequence: TGCGCCAGCAGTAAACTGGACACCGGGGAGCTGTTTTTT. This gives the protein CASSKLDTGELFF.

The chain uses TRBV2 and TRBJ2-3, with 10 nucleotides matching TRBD2. Germline trimming cut 11 bases from V and 7 bases from J; bases unmatched to any gene: 15. Germline lookup yields CDR1 SNHLY and CDR2 FYNNEI. The CDR3 has 15 residues. The CDR3 bases are TGTGCCGGACGATCCGGGACTAGCGCGTTAAATACGCAGTATTTT. This encodes CAGRSGTSALNTQYF.

The V gene is TRBV4-2, the J gene TRBJ1-3, with a weak D call TRBD1 (5 bases). Germline V gives CDR1 LGHNA, CDR2 YNFKEQ. CDR3 size: 15 residues. V gave up 5 bases and J gave up 4 bases, with 15 bases separating them. In nucleotides, the CDR3 is TGTGCCAGCAGCTCACAGGTTCAATTAGGAAACACCATATATTTT. Encoded protein: CASSSQVQLGNTIYF.

The rearrangement links TRBV6-5 to TRBJ1-1, with 9 bases matching TRBD1. The trim removed 4 bases at V and 7 bases at J, leaving 7 bases unmatched. CDR1 and CDR2 (germline): MNHEY, SVGAGI. The CDR3 is made up of 14 amino acids. CDR3 sequence: CASSSRTGADEAFF. The CDR3 DNA reads TGTGCCAGCAGTTCTCGGACAGGGGCCGATGAAGCTTTCTTT.

This chain connects TRBV5-1 to TRBJ2-1; the match to TRBD2 covers 9 bases. The junction had 16 bases not matched to a gene; V was cut back by 2 bases and J by 13 bases. This CDR3 spans 16 amino acids. Germline-derived CDR1 and CDR2 are SGHRS and YFSETQ. The DNA of the CDR3 is TGCGCCAGCAGCTTCCCTAGCGGGGCCGAGAAAGGCGGCCAGTTCTTC. Protein: CASSFPSGAEKGGQFF. The whole variable domain, filled in from reference TRBV5-1 and TRBJ2-1, reads KAGVTQTPRYLIKTRGQQVTLSCSPISGHRSVSWYQQTPGQGLQFLFEYFSETQRNKGNFPGRFSGRQFSNSRSEMNVSTLELGDSALYLCASSFPSGAEKGGQFFGPGTRLTVL.

The chain is built from TRBV13 and TRBJ2-1; TRBD2 is a possible D gene (7 bases). Trimming shortened V by 6 bases and J by 0 bases, and 18 bases separated the two germline ends. The CDR3 totals 17 residues. CDR1 PRHDT and CDR2 FYEKMQ come from the germline V gene (reference sequence). This chain's CDR3 is CASSPTGGAGSYNEQFF. CDR3 sequence (DNA): TGTGCCAGCAGTCCCACGGGGGGCGCGGGCTCCTACAATGAGCAGTTCTTC. Complete variable domain (other parts from reference TRBV13 and TRBJ2-1): AAGVIQSPRHLIKEKRETATLKCYPIPRHDTVYWYQQGPGQDPQFLISFYEKMQSDKGSIPDRFSAQQFSDYHSELNMSSLELGDSALYFCASSPTGGAGSYNEQFFGPGTRLTVL.

The rearrangement uses TRBV7-2 and TRBJ1-2; D remains unclear. The CDR3 is 13 amino acids. V dropped 10 bases and J dropped 1 base, with 13 bases sitting between them. Germline V gives CDR1 SGHTA, CDR2 FQGNSA. This CDR3 reads CATPAAYNYGYTF. For the CDR3, the DNA is TGTGCCACCCCGGCAGCGTATAACTATGGCTACACCTTC.

The V call is TRBV5-1, the J call TRBJ1-1, with 9 bases fitting TRBD1. The CDR3 extends over 17 amino acids. After removal of 4 bases from V and 2 bases from J, the junction contained 12 bases not matched to a gene. The germline V gene has CDR1 SGHRS and CDR2 YFSETQ. Written as DNA, the CDR3 is TGCGCCAGCAGCCCGACACAGGGGGCGGTGAGAAACACTGAAGCTTTCTTT. Its protein product is CASSPTQGAVRNTEAFF.

The chain has TRBV4-1 and TRBJ2-2; D might be TRBD2 (5 bases). CDR1 MGHRA and CDR2 YSYEKL come from the germline V gene. V lost 6 bases to trimming and J lost 0 bases, with 26 bases between them. CDR3 size: 20 residues. The CDR3 reads CASRAITWTDSGPNTGELFF. The CDR3 bases are TGCGCCAGCAGGGCCATCACTTGGACTGATTCCGGGCCGAACACCGGGGAGCTGTTTTTT.

This sequence joins TRBV5-1 and TRBJ2-1, with a possible D match to TRBD2 (6 bases). CDR1 and CDR2 (germline): SGHRS, YFSETQ. Trimming removed 1 base from V and 8 bases from J, with 13 bases in between. The CDR3 is 14 residues long. The CDR3 sequence: CASSLPRRAHEQFF. CDR3 coding DNA: TGCGCCAGCAGCTTGCCTAGGAGGGCCCATGAGCAGTTCTTC.

The rearrangement uses TRBV14 and TRBJ2-3, with TRBD2 identical over 7 bases. Germline CDR1 SGHDN, CDR2 FVKESK. There are 17 residues in the CDR3. J was trimmed by 2 bases and V by 5 bases; bases with no gene match: 13. The CDR3 reads CASSAWTWSGVTDTQYF. The CDR3 DNA reads as TGTGCCAGCAGCGCATGGACCTGGAGCGGGGTCACAGATACGCAGTATTTT.

V and J are TRBV4-1 and TRBJ2-5; the D gene is possibly TRBD1 (6 bases). The J call may be faulty, since TRBJ2-7 better matches the DNA end. The CDR3 contains 13 residues. The germline V gene encodes CDR1 MGHRA and CDR2 YSYEKL. CDR3 amino acids: CASSHEGVYEQYF. The CDR3 nucleotides are TGCGCCAGCAGCCACGAGGGGGTCTACGAGCAGTACTTC.

V and J are TRBV7-9 and TRBJ1-1, with D possibly TRBD1 on 5 matching bases. CDR1 is SEHNR, CDR2 FQNEAQ, per germline (reference sequence). CDR3 length: 14 residues. The V end lost 5 bases, the J end lost 1 base, and 11 bases lay between the germline ends. For the CDR3, the DNA is TGTGCCAGCAGCGGACGGGGGGGGAACACTGAAGCTTTCTTT. The encoded protein is CASSGRGGNTEAFF.

The chain has TRBV5-1 and TRBJ2-7; 8 nucleotides match TRBD2. This CDR3 is built from 16 residues. Germline V lookup: CDR1 SGHRS, CDR2 YFSETQ. The trim removed 0 bases at V and 3 bases at J, leaving 8 bases unmatched. CDR3 loop: CASSLGGGTSNYEQYF. DNA of the CDR3: TGCGCCAGCAGCTTGGGAGGGGGGACTAGTAACTACGAGCAGTACTTC.